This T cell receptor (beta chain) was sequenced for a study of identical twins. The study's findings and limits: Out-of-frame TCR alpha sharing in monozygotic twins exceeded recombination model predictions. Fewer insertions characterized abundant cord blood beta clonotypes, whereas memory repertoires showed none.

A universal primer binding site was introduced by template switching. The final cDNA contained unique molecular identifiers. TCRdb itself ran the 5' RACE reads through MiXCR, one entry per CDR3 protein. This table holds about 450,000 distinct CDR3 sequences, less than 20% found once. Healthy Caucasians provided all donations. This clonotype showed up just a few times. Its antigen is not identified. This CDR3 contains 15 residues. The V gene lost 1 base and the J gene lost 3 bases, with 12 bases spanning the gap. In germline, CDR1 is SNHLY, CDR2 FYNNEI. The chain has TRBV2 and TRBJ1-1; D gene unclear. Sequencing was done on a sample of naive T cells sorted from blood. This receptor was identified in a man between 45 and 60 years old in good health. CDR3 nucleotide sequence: TGTGCCAGCAGTGAAGTCTCCGGGCCCGACACTGAAGCTTTCTTT. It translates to CASSEVSGPDTEAFF.